This TCR beta chain was recorded in a study of spatial heterogeneity in lung cancer. Looking at the study overall: The average appearance count of each unique TCR and UMI combination in raw reads was more than 8.5. Whole-study findings and limits: Ubiquitous expanded tumor TCRs surfaced in blood more at resection than they did at follow-up.

In TCRdb, the 5' RACE reads were re-called with MiXCR into one record per CDR3 protein. In the table there are 85,000 to 100,000 distinct CDR3 sequences, approximately 12% of which are singletons. Specified time point: sample taken at primary tumor resection. Tumor, nontumor lung or frozen PBMC supplied whole RNA that was sequenced unsorted. This clonotype was seen a handful of times. Its antigen is unidentified. In germline, CDR1 is ENHRY, CDR2 SYGVKD. This CDR3 is 14 amino acids long. V lost 6 bases and J lost 3, with 13 bases in between. This chain uses TRBV10-3 with TRBJ2-3; D may be TRBD1 (6 bases). The origin of this receptor is a male donor with early-stage non-small cell lung cancer. Sequenced here: PBMCs, sampled at surgery. The CDR3 loop is CAIRNRATTDTQYF. In DNA form, the CDR3 reads TGTGCCATCAGGAACAGGGCGACAACAGATACGCAGTATTTT.